The 13 T cell receptor beta chains below come from one sample, sequenced in a study of cytomegalovirus exposure and HLA in healthy donors. Sequencing used immunoSEQ multiplex PCR; TCRdb keeps in-frame clones, though not all of them. The data show approximately 160,000 clones, about 90% seen once. Specimen: PBMCs. The receptors originated from a woman under 30 in good health and CMV-seropositive.

The chain has TRBV4-2 and TRBJ2-1, with 14 positions matching TRBD2. The J segment lost 4 bases and the V segment lost 3 bases, leaving 2 bases of the junction unmatched. Germline CDR1 reads LGHNA; CDR2 reads YNFKEQ. The CDR3 runs to 16 residues. The CDR3 DNA reads as TGTGCCAGCAGCCAGGGGACTAGCGGGAGTTACAATGAGCAGTTCTTC. Protein: CASSQGTSGSYNEQFF.

The chain has TRBV28 and TRBJ2-7, with a tentative D call TRBD2 (6 bases). Germline V gene lookup returns CDR1 MDHEN and CDR2 SYDVKM. Trimming removed 4 bases from V and 5 bases from J, with 6 bases in between. The CDR3 consists of 11 residues. CDR3 coding DNA: TGTGCCAGCAGTTGGGGGGACGAGCAGTACTTC. This gives the protein CASSWGDEQYF.

The gene calls are TRBV6-6 and TRBJ2-1; TRBD2 might be the D (6 bases). Germline assignment: CDR1 MNHNY and CDR2 SVGAGI (reference sequence). V was trimmed by 0 bases and J by 8 bases, leaving 11 bases between them. The CDR3 has 14 residues. CDR3 nucleotide sequence: TGTGCCAGCAGTTACTCACCCAGGAGGGATGAGCAGTTCTTC. The encoded protein is CASSYSPRRDEQFF.

This sequence joins TRBV29-1 and TRBJ2-1; no reliable D call. Germline lookup yields CDR1 SQVTM and CDR2 ANQGSEA. V was pared by 3 bases and J by 8 bases, with 14 bases between. The CDR3 extends over 13 amino acids. For the CDR3, the DNA is TGCAGCGTTGAGTCTCCTCAGGTCCATGAGCAGTTCTTC. Protein: CSVESPQVHEQFF.

The chain links TRBV27 to TRBJ2-2; 10 positions agree with TRBD2. Trimming at V came to 5 bases and at J to 5 bases, leaving 5 bases not matched to a gene. This CDR3 is built from 15 residues. Germline V gene sequence: CDR1 MNHEY, CDR2 SMNVEV (reference sequence). The DNA for the CDR3 is TGTGCCAGCAGTACCCTAGCGGGAGATACCGGGGAGCTGTTTTTT. It yields the protein CASSTLAGDTGELFF.

The J gene is TRBJ1-5, the V gene TRBV6-1; a weak D match, TRBD1 (5 bases). The CDR3 extends over 16 amino acids. V was shortened by 2 bases and J by 0 bases, with 11 bases between the two germline ends. CDR1 is MNHNS, CDR2 SASEGT, per germline. The CDR3 spells CASSESTAYSNQPQHF. The DNA for the CDR3 is TGTGCCAGCAGTGAATCGACAGCATATAGCAATCAGCCCCAGCATTTT.

CDR3 sequence: CASSLWPGKQETQYF. The DNA of the CDR3 is TGTGCCAGCAGCTTATGGCCGGGAAAGCAAGAGACCCAGTACTTC. V usage is TRBV7-2 and J usage is TRBJ2-5; the D gene is possibly TRBD2 (5 bases). CDR3 length: 15 amino acids. V was pared by 2 bases and J by 2 bases, with 12 bases between. Looked up from germline, CDR1 is SGHTA and CDR2 is FQGNSA.

This sequence joins TRBV6-1 and TRBJ2-7; 9 bases are shared with TRBD1. The CDR3 contains 15 residues. V lost 7 bases, J lost 3 bases, and 10 bases stayed unmatched. The germline CDR1 and CDR2 sequences are MNHNS and SASEGT. CDR3 DNA sequence: TGTGCCAGCATCGAAAGGGGGACAGGGAACTACGAGCAGTACTTC. This translates into CASIERGTGNYEQYF.

The chain combines TRBV15 with TRBJ1-5; TRBD1 aligns across 10 bases. Germline V gene lookup returns CDR1 LNHNV and CDR2 YYDKDF (reference sequence). J was trimmed by 3 bases and V by 3 bases; bases with no gene match: 2. The CDR3 is made up of 15 amino acids. CDR3 DNA: TGTGCCACCAGCAGGGACAGGGGGGACAATCAGCCCCAGCATTTT. This codes for CATSRDRGDNQPQHF.

This chain joins TRBV6-1 and TRBJ2-5, with 9 bases fitting TRBD1. The CDR3 covers 15 residues. Germline CDR1 and CDR2: MNHNS and SASEGT. The ends lost 8 bases at V and 1 base at J; junction bases unmatched: 8. CDR3 loop: CASGRQGGFQETQYF. The CDR3 DNA reads TGTGCCAGCGGTCGACAGGGGGGTTTCCAAGAGACCCAGTACTTC.

The chain combines TRBV7-9 with TRBJ1-3; D may be TRBD1 (5 bases). CDR3 length: 14 amino acids. Trimming took 5 bases from V and 4 from J, leaving 12 bases between them. Per the germline V gene, CDR1 is SEHNR and CDR2 is FQNEAQ (reference sequence). Here the CDR3 reads CASSLTQVGNTIYF. The CDR3 DNA sequence: TGTGCCAGCAGCCTTACACAGGTCGGAAACACCATATATTTT.

The rearrangement uses TRBV5-1 and TRBJ2-1, with D uncertain. Germline assignment: CDR1 SGHRS and CDR2 YFSETQ. The V gene lost 4 bases and the J gene lost 7 bases, with 9 bases spanning the gap. The CDR3 runs 12 residues. CDR3 region: CASSHTWNEQFF. The DNA of the CDR3 is TGCGCCAGCAGCCACACCTGGAATGAGCAGTTCTTC.

V and J are TRBV2 and TRBJ2-4; 7 bases map to TRBD1. Trimming removed 2 bases from V and 8 bases from J; junction bases left unmatched: 6. CDR3 length: 14 amino acids. Germline assignment: CDR1 SNHLY and CDR2 FYNNEI. CDR3 loop: CASSERGLSDIQYF. The CDR3 DNA is TGTGCCAGCAGTGAAAGGGGGCTGTCGGACATTCAGTACTTC.